One TCR beta chain is described in this entry. Germline V lookup: CDR1 SGHTA, CDR2 FQGNSA. J gave up 7 bases and V 5 bases, and 10 bases lay outside the gene matches. The CDR3 is made up of 14 amino acids. Per the authors' pipeline: Quantification of nucleated cells was approximated via reference gene primer amplification. TCRdb's copy holds only in-frame clones and misses some; the assay was immunoSEQ multiplex PCR. That table is the source of V, J and clone size, and D and trimming were worked out from the DNA. Of under 300,000 clones listed, 80% to 90% are singletons. This record comes from a study of blood T cell repertoires in COVID-19. Overall study: T cells, B-cell-depleted T cells, or PBMCs supplied cDNA or gDNA.

The sequenced material came from peripheral blood. The V and J genes are TRBV7-2 and TRBJ1-2, with 7 nucleotides matching TRBD1. This sequence was found in a woman in her fifties or sixties who had recovered from COVID-19. The CDR3 nucleotides read TGTGCCAGCAGCCCCCTAGACAGGGCCAGTGGCTACACCTTC. This sequence encodes CASSPLDRASGYTF.